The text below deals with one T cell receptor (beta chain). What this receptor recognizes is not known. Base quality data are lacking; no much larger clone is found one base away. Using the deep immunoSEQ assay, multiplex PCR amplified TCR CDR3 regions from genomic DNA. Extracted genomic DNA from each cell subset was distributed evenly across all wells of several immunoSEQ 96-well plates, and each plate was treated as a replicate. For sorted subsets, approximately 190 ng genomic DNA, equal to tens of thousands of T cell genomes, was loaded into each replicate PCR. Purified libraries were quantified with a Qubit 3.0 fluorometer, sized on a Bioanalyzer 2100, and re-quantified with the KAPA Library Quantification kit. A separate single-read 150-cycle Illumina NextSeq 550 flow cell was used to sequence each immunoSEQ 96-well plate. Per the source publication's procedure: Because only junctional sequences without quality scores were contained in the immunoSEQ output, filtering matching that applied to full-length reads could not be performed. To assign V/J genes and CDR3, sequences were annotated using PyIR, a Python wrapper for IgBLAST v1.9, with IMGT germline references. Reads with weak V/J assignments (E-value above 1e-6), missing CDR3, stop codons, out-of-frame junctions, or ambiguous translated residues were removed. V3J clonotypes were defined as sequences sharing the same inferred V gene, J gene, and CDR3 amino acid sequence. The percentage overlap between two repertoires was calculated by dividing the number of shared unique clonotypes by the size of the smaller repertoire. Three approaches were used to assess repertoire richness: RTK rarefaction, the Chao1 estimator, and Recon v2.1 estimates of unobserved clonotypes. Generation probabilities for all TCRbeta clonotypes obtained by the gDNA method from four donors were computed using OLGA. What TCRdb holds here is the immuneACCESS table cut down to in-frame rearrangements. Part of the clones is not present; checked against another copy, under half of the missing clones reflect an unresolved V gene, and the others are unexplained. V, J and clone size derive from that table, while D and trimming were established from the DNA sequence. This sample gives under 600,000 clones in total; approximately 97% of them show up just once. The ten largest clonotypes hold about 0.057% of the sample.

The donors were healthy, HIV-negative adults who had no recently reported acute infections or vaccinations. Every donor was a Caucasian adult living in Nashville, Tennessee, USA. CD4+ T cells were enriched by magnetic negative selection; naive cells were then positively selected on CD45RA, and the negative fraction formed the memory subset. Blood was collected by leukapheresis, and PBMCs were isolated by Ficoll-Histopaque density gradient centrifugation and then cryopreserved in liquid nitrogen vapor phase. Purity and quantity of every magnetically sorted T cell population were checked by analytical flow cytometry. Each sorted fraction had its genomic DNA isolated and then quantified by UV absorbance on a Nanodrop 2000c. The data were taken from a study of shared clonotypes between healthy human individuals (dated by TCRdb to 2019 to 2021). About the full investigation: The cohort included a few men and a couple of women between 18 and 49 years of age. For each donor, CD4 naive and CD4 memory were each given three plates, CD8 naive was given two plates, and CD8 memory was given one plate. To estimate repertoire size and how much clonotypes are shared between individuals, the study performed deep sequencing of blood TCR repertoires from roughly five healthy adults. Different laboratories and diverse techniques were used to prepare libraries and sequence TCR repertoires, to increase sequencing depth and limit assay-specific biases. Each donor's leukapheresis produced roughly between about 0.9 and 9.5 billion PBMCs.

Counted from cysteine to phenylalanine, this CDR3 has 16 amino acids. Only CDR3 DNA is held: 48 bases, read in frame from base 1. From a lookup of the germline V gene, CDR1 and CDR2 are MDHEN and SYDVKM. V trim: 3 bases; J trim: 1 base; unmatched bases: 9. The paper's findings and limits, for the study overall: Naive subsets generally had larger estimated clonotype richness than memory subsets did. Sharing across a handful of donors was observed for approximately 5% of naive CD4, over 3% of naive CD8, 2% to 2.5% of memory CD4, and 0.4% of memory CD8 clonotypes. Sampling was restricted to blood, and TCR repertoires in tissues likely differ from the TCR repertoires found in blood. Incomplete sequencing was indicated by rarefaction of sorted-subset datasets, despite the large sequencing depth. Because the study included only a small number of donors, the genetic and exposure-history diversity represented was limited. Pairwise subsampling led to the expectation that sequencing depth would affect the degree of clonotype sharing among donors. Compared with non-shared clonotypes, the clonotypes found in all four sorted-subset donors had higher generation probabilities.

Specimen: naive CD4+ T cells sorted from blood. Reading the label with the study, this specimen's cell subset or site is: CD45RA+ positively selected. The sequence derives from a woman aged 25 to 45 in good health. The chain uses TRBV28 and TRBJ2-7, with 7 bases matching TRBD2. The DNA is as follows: TGTGCCAGCAGTTTTCATCAGGGCGGGAGATCCTACGAGCAGTACTTC. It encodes CASSFHQGGRSYEQYF. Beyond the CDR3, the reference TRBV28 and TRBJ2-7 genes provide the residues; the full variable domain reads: DVKVTQSSRYLVKRTGEKVFLECVQDMDHENMFWYRQDPGLGLRLIYFSYDVKMKEKGDIPEGYSVSREKKERFSLILESASTNQTSMYLCASSFHQGGRSYEQYFGPGTRLTVT.